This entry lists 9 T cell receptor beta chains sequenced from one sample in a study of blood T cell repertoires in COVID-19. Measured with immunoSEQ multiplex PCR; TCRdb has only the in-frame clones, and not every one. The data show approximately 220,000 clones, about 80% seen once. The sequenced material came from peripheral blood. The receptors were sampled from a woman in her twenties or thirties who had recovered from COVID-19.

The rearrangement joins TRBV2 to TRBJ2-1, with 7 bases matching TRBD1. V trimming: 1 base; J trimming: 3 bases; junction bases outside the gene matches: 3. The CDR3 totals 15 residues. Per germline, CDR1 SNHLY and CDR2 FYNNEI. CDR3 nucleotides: TGTGCCAGCAGTGAAGAGACAGGGCTCTACAATGAGCAGTTCTTC. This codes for CASSEETGLYNEQFF.

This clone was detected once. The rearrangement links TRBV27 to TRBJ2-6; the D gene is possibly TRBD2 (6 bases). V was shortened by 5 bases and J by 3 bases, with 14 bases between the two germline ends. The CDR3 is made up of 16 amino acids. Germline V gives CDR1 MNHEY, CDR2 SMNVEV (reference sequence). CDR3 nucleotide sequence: TGTGCCAGCAGTCCCACGGAGGGAAGTGGGGCCAACGTCCTGACTTTC. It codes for CASSPTEGSGANVLTF.

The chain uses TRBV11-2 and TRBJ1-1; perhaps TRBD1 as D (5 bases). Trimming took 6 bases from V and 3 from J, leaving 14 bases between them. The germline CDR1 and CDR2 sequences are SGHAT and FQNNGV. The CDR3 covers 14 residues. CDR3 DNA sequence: TGTGCCAGCAGTCACAGTGGGGGGGACACTGAAGCTTTCTTT. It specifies CASSHSGGDTEAFF.

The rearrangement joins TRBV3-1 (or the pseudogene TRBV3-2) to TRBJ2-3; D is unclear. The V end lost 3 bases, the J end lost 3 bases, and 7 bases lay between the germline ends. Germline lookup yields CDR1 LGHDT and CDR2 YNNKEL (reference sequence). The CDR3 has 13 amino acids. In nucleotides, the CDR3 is TGTGCCAGCAGCCAGCCTAATACAGATACGCAGTATTTT. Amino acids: CASSQPNTDTQYF.

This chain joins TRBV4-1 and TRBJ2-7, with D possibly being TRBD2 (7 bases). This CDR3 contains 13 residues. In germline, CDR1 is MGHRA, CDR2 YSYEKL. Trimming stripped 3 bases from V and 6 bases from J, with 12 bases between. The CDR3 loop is CASSQGGGSEQYF. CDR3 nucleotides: TGCGCCAGCAGCCAGGGAGGGGGGAGCGAGCAGTACTTC.

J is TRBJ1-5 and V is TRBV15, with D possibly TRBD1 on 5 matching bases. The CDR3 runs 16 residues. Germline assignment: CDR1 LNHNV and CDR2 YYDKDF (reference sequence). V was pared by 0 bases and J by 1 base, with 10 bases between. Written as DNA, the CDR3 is TGTGCCACCAGCAGAGAATGGGGGGTCAGCAATCAGCCCCAGCATTTT. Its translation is CATSREWGVSNQPQHF.

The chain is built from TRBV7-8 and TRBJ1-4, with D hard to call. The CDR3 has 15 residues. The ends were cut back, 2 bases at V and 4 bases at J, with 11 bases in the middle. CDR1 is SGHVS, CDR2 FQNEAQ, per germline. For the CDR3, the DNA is TGTGCCAGCAGCTTAAGAGGGCTTAGTAATGAAAAACTGTTTTTT. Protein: CASSLRGLSNEKLFF.

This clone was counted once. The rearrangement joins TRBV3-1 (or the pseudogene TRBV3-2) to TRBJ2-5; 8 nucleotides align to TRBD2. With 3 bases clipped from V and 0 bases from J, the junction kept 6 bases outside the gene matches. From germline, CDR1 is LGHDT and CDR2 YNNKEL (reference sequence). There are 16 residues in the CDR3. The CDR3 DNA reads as TGTGCCAGCAGCCACAGAACTAGCGGCTACCAAGAGACCCAGTACTTC. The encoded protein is CASSHRTSGYQETQYF.

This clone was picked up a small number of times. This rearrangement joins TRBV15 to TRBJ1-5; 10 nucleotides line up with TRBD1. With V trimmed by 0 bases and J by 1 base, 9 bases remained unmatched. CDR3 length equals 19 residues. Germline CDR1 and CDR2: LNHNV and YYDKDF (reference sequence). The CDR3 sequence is CATSRDLTGQGRSNQPQHF. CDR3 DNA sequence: TGTGCCACCAGCAGAGATCTAACGGGACAGGGGCGCAGCAATCAGCCCCAGCATTTT.